Below, 13 T cell receptor beta chains from the same sample are listed, as sequenced in a study of cytomegalovirus exposure and HLA in healthy donors. Vbeta (60) and Jbeta (13) primers were used in the PCR. Produced via immunoSEQ multiplex PCR; TCRdb's table is partial and in-frame only. In the table there are some 150,000 clones, roughly three quarters of which are singletons. The sample taken for sequencing was PBMCs. These receptors all stem from a woman in her thirties or forties in good health and CMV-seronegative.

The CDR3 is CASSQEGGSYGYTF. The CDR3 nucleotides read TGCGCCAGCAGCCAAGAGGGGGGTAGCTATGGCTACACCTTC. The rearrangement joins TRBV4-1 to TRBJ1-2; D is perhaps TRBD1 (5 bases). Germline V gene sequence: CDR1 MGHRA, CDR2 YSYEKL. CDR3 length: 14 amino acids. V was trimmed by 0 bases and J by 4 bases, leaving 9 bases between them.

V is TRBV28 and J is TRBJ2-7; D gene uncertain. CDR1 MDHEN and CDR2 SYDVKM come from the germline V gene. V shed 1 base and J shed 4 bases, with 11 bases lying between them. This CDR3 is 14 amino acids long. The CDR3 coding sequence is TGTGCCAGCAGTTTATCCAAACACCTTTACGAGCAGTACTTC. It is translated as CASSLSKHLYEQYF. The variable domain in full, with the rest retrieved from reference TRBV28 and TRBJ2-7, is DVKVTQSSRYLVKRTGEKVFLECVQDMDHENMFWYRQDPGLGLRLIYFSYDVKMKEKGDIPEGYSVSREKKERFSLILESASTNQTSMYLCASSLSKHLYEQYFGPGTRLTVT.

V is TRBV5-1 and J is TRBJ1-2; TRBD1 matches at 8 bases. With 4 bases clipped from V and 7 bases from J, the junction kept 6 bases outside the gene matches. This CDR3 region has 13 residues. From germline, CDR1 is SGHRS and CDR2 YFSETQ. The CDR3, as DNA: TGCGCCAGCAGCCAGGACAGGGAAGGTGGCTACACCTTC. Translation: CASSQDREGGYTF.

This clone was picked up a small number of times. The V gene is TRBV7-6, the J gene TRBJ1-1; TRBD1 aligns across 8 bases. The CDR3 is made up of 13 amino acids. The ends lost 5 bases at V and 7 bases at J; junction bases unmatched: 6. Germline V gives CDR1 SGHVS, CDR2 FNYEAQ. The DNA of the CDR3 is TGTGCCAGCAGCAATAACAGGGGGGTTGAAGCTTTCTTT. It codes for CASSNNRGVEAFF. Complete variable domain (other parts from reference TRBV7-6 and TRBJ1-1): GAGVSQSPRYKVTKRGQDVALRCDPISGHVSLYWYRQALGQGPEFLTYFNYEAQQDKSGLPNDRFSAERPEGSISTLTIQRTEQRDSAMYRCASSNNRGVEAFFGQGTRLTVV.

The chain employs TRBV10-3 and TRBJ1-2; 9 positions agree with TRBD1. From germline, CDR1 is ENHRY and CDR2 SYGVKD. The J segment lost 7 bases and the V segment lost 6 bases, leaving 18 bases of the junction unmatched. The CDR3 has 17 amino acids. CDR3 coding DNA: TGTGCCATCAGCCCTGGAGGACAGGGGCGAACGTCCGGTGGCTACACCTTC. Protein sequence: CAISPGGQGRTSGGYTF.

V and J are TRBV2 and TRBJ1-1, with TRBD1 matching 7 bases. Germline trimming cut 5 bases from V and 0 bases from J; bases unmatched to any gene: 6. The CDR3 has 15 amino acids. Per the germline V gene, CDR1 is SNHLY and CDR2 is FYNNEI. The CDR3 sequence is CASSPTGTLNTEAFF. The CDR3 nucleotides read TGTGCCAGCAGTCCGACAGGGACCTTGAACACTGAAGCTTTCTTT.

The chain joins TRBV7-2 to TRBJ2-7; TRBD1 might be the D (5 bases). The CDR3 has 15 residues. With 0 bases removed from V and 0 bases from J, the gap between germline ends came to 9 bases. The germline V gene encodes CDR1 SGHTA and CDR2 FQGNSA. The CDR3, as DNA: TGTGCCAGCAGCTTAGCAGGGGTCAACTCCTACGAGCAGTACTTC. Its translation is CASSLAGVNSYEQYF.

This clone was observed a single time. One junction end disagrees with the germline gene, perhaps due to a read error. CDR3: CASSEDRVTNSQF. The CDR3 DNA is TGTGCCAGCAGTGAAGACAGGGTGACTAACTCCCAATTC. This chain uses TRBV2 with TRBJ1-2; D may be TRBD1 (6 bases). CDR3 length: 13 amino acids. Germline V gene data show CDR1 as SNHLY and CDR2 as FYNNEI.

The chain links TRBV6-1 to TRBJ1-5, with 8 bases aligning to TRBD1. Trimming took 6 bases from V and 3 from J; bases not matched to a gene: 4. Germline V lookup: CDR1 MNHNS, CDR2 SASEGT. The CDR3 has 14 residues. This chain's CDR3 is CASRRQGNNQPQHF. Written as DNA, the CDR3 is TGTGCCAGCAGAAGACAGGGGAACAATCAGCCCCAGCATTTT.

A note on this clone: Compared with germline, one end of the junction differs, possibly owing to a read error. The rearrangement links TRBV6-5 to TRBJ2-7, with 7 bases aligning to TRBD1. The length of the CDR3 is 16 residues. Germline lookup yields CDR1 MNHEY and CDR2 SVGAGI. In DNA, the CDR3 is TGTGCCAGCAGTTACTACACAGGGGCAAGCTCCTACGAGCAGTGCTTC. Protein: CASSYYTGASSYEQCF.

This clone appeared a few times. At one of its ends the junction is not consistent with the germline gene, which may arise from a read error. The genes are TRBV6-1 and TRBJ1-2; 10 nucleotides line up with TRBD1. This CDR3 is built from 14 residues. Germline CDR1 is MNHNS and CDR2 is SASEGT. The CDR3 loop reads CASSEEGQGYGYIF. The CDR3 coding sequence is TGTGCCAGCAGTGAAGAGGGACAGGGGTATGGCTACATCTTC.

This clone was recorded a few times. The chain joins TRBV7-2 to TRBJ1-1; 10 bases agree with TRBD1. Germline V gives CDR1 SGHTA, CDR2 FQGNSA. CDR3 length equals 15 residues. The V segment lost 4 bases and the J segment 11 bases; nucleotides outside the gene matches: 13. CDR3 sequence reads: CASSSQGQGVSSAFF. DNA for the CDR3: TGTGCCAGCAGCTCACAAGGACAGGGGGTATCGAGCGCTTTCTTT.

The chain combines TRBV7-9 with TRBJ1-6; possible D gene TRBD1, 5 bases. The CDR3 extends over 16 amino acids. Germline V CDR1 and CDR2: SEHNR, FQNEAQ (reference sequence). The V gene lost 5 bases and the J gene lost 0 bases, with 11 bases spanning the gap. The CDR3 loop reads CASSRPTDSYNSPLHF. The CDR3 region has the DNA TGTGCCAGCAGCAGACCGACAGACTCCTATAATTCACCCCTCCACTTT.